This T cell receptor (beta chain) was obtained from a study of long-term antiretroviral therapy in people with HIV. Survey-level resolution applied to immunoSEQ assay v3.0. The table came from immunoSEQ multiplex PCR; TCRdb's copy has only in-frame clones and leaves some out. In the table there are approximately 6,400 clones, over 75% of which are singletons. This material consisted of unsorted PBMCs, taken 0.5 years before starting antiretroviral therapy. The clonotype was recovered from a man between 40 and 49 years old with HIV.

DNA of the CDR3: TGTGCCACCAGGACTAGCGGGAGAATAGGACCAAGGTACGAGCAGTACTTC. Protein sequence: CATRTSGRIGPRYEQYF. V gene TRBV27 combines with J gene TRBJ2-7; TRBD2 matches 13 bases. Germline CDR1 is MNHEY and CDR2 is SMNVEV (reference sequence). The CDR3 sequence is 17 residues long. The V segment lost 10 bases and the J segment 4 bases; nucleotides outside the gene matches: 16.